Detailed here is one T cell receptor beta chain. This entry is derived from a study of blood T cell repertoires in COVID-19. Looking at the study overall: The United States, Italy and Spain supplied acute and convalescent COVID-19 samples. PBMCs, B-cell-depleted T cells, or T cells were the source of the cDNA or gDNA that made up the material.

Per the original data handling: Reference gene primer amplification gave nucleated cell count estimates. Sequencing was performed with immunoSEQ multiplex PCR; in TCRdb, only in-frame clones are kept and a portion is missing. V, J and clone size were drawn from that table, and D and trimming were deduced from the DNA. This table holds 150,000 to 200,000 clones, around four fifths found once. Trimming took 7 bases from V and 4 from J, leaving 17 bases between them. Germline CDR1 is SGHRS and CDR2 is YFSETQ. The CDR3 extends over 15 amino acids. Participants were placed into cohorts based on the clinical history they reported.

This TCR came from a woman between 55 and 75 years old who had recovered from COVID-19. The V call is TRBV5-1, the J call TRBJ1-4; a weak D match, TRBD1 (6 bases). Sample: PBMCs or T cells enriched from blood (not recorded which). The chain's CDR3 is CASQTGDRGNEKLFF. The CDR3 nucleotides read TGCGCCAGCCAGACAGGAGATAGGGGTAATGAAAAACTGTTTTTT.